The T cell receptor (beta chain) under discussion was sequenced for a study of beta chain features in type 1 diabetes. Findings and caveats of the study: PCR may have favored shorter templates equally in patients and controls. Patients with Type 1 diabetes showed moderately but significantly shorter TCRB CDR3s in all four CD4+ subsets. Compared with healthy donors, patients appeared to share more similar naive, central memory and regulatory TCRB repertoires.

The CDR3 sequence is 15 residues long. V was cut by 6 bases and J by 0 bases, with 16 bases left in between. Per the germline V gene, CDR1 is SQVTM and CDR2 is ANQGSEA. Comments on this clone: The antigen remains undetermined.

Of the isolated RNA, all was reverse transcribed, and so the sequenced material was expressed TCRB transcripts. Profiled with immunoSEQ multiplex PCR; TCRdb holds only in-frame clones, not every one. The sample holds about 260,000 clones; roughly 22% are singletons and the top ten take 0.028%. CD45RO/CCR7/CD25/CD127/CD95/CD27 separated CD4+ naive, central memory, regulatory and stem cell-like memory cells by sorting. The chain links TRBV29-1 to TRBJ2-3; a weak D match, TRBD1 (6 bases). The TCR sequence derives from a woman between 35 and 50 years old with type 1 diabetes. What was sequenced was naive CD4+ T cells from blood. This CDR3 reads CSVAAGASSTDTQYF. In DNA, the CDR3 is TGCAGCGTAGCTGCAGGGGCCTCTAGCACAGATACGCAGTATTTT.